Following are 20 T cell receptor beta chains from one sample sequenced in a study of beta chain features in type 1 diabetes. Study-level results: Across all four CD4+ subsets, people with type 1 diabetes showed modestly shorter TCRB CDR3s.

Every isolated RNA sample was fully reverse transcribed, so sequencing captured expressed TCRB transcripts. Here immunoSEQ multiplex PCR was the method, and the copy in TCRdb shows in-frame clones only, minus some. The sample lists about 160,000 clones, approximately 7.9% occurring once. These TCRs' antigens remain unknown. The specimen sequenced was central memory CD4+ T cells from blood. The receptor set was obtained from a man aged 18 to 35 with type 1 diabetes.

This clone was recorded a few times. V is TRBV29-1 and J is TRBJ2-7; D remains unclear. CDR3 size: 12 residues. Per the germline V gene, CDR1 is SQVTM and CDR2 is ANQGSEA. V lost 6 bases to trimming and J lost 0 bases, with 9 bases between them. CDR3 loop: CSVGSHSYEQYF. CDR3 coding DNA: TGCAGCGTGGGCAGCCACTCCTACGAGCAGTACTTC.

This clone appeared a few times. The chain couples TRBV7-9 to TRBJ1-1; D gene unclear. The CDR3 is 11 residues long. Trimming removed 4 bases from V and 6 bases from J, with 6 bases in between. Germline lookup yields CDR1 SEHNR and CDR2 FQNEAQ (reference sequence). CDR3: CASSSESEAFF. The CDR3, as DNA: TGTGCCAGCAGCTCTGAGTCTGAAGCTTTCTTT.

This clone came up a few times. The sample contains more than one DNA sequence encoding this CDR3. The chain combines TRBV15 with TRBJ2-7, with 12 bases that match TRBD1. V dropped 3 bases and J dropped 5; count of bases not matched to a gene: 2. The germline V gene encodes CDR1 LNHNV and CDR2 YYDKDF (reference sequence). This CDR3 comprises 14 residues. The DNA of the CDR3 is TGTGCCACCAGCAGGGGACAGGGGGCGGACGAGCAGTACTTC. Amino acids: CATSRGQGADEQYF.

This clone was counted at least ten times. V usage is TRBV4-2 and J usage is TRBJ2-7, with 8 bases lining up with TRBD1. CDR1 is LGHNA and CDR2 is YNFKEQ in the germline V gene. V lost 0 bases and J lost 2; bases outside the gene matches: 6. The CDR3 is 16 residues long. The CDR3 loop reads CASSQDWDRYTYEQYF. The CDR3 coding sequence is TGTGCCAGCAGCCAAGATTGGGACAGGTATACCTACGAGCAGTACTTC.

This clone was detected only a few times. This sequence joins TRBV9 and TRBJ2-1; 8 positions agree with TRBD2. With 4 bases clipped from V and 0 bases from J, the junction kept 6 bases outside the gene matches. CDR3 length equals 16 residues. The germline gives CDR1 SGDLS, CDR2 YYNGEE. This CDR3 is CASSISRGGSYNEQFF. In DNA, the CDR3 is TGTGCCAGCAGCATCTCCCGGGGGGGCTCCTACAATGAGCAGTTCTTC.

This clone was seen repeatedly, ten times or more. In nucleotides, the CDR3 is TGTGCCAGCAGCTTGACAGGGTCTAATGGCTACACCTTC. Its translation: CASSLTGSNGYTF. The V gene is TRBV5-4, the J gene TRBJ1-2; tentatively, D is TRBD1 (6 bases). The V and J ends lost 1 base and 6 bases respectively, with 10 bases between them. The germline V gene has CDR1 SGHNT and CDR2 YYREEE (reference sequence). The CDR3 totals 13 residues.

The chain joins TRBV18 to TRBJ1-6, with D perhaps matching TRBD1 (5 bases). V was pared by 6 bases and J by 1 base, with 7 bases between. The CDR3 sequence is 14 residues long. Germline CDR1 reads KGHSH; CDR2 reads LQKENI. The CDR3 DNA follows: TGTGCCAGCTCGACAGATTCCTATAATTCACCCCTCCACTTT. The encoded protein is CASSTDSYNSPLHF.

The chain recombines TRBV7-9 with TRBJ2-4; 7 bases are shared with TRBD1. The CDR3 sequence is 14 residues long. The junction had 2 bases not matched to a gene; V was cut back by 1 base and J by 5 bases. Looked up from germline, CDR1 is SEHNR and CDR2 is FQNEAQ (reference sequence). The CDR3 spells CASSLGGTENIQYF. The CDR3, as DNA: TGTGCCAGCAGCTTAGGAGGGACAGAAAACATTCAGTACTTC.

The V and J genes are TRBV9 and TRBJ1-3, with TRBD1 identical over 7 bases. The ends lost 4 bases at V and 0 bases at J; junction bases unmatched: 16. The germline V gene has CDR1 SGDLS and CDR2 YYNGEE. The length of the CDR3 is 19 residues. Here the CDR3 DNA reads TGTGCCAGCAGCCCCCGCCCCGAAGTGACAGGGAACTCTGGAAACACCATATATTTT. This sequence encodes CASSPRPEVTGNSGNTIYF.

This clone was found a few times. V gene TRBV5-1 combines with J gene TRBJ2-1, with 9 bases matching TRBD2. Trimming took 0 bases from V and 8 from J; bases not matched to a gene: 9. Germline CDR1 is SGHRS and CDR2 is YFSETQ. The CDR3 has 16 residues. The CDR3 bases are TGCGCCAGCAGCTTGGCCAGGGCGGGGGGGTCGGATGAGCAGTTCTTC. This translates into CASSLARAGGSDEQFF.

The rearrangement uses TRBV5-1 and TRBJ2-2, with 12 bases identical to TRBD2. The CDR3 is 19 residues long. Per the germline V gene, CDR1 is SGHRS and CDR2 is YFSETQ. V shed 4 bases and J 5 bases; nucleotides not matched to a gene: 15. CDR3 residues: CASSLRTSGALEGTGELFF. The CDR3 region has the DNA TGCGCCAGCAGCCTCAGGACTAGCGGGGCCCTCGAGGGGACCGGGGAGCTGTTTTTT.

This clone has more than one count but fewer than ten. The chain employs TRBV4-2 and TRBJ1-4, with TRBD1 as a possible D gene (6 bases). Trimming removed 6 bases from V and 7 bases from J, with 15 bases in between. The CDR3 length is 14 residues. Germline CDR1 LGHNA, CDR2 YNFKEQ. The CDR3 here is CASRPLDRGEKLFF. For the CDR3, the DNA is TGTGCCAGCAGACCCTTGGACAGAGGTGAAAAACTGTTTTTT.

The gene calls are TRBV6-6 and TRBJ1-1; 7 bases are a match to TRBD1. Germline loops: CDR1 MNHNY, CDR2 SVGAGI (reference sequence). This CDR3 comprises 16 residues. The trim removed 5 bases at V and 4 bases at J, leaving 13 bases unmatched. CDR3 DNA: TGTGCCAGCAGTGTGACAGGGTCAATCCCGAGCACTGAAGCTTTCTTT. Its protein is CASSVTGSIPSTEAFF.

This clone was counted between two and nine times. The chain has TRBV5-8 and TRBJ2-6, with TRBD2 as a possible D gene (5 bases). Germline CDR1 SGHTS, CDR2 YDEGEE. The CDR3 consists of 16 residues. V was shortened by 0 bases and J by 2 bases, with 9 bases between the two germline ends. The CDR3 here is CASSLEMGAGANVLTF. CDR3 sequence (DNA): TGTGCCAGCAGCTTGGAGATGGGAGCTGGGGCCAACGTCCTGACTTTC.

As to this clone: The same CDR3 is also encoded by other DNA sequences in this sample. CDR3 sequence: CASSETGNQPQHF. The CDR3 DNA reads as TGTGCCAGCAGTGAGACAGGGAATCAGCCCCAGCATTTT. This rearrangement joins TRBV6-1 to TRBJ1-5; 7 nucleotides agree with TRBD1. CDR3 length: 13 residues. V gave up 3 bases and J gave up 4 bases; unmatched junction bases: 0. Germline V CDR1 and CDR2: MNHNS, SASEGT.

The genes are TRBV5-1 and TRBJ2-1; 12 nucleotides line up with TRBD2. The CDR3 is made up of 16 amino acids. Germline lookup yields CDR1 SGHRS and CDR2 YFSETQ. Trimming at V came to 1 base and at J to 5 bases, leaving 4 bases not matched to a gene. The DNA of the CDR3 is TGCGCCAGCAGCTTGTTTGGACTAGCGGGGAACAATGAGCAGTTCTTC. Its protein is CASSLFGLAGNNEQFF. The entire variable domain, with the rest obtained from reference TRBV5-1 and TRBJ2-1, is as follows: KAGVTQTPRYLIKTRGQQVTLSCSPISGHRSVSWYQQTPGQGLQFLFEYFSETQRNKGNFPGRFSGRQFSNSRSEMNVSTLELGDSALYLCASSLFGLAGNNEQFFGPGTRLTVL.

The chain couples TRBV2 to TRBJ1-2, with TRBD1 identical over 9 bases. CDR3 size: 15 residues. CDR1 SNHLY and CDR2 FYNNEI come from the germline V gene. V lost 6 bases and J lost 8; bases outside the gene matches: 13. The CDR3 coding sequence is TGTGCCAGCAGATTAGTGACAGGGGGTAGTTACGGCTACACCTTC. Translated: CASRLVTGGSYGYTF. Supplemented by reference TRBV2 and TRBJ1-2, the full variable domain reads EPEVTQTPSHQVTQMGQEVILRCVPISNHLYFYWYRQILGQKVEFLVSFYNNEISEKSEIFDDQFSVERPDGSNFTLKIRSTKLEDSAMYFCASRLVTGGSYGYTFGSGTRLTVV.

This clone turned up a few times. The CDR3 coding sequence is TGCGCCAGCAGCCAAAACAGGGACTCTGGAAACACCATATATTTT. It specifies CASSQNRDSGNTIYF. The gene calls are TRBV4-3 and TRBJ1-3; D is perhaps TRBD1 (6 bases). This CDR3 is 15 amino acids long. V shed 2 bases and J shed 0 bases, with 8 bases lying between them. The germline V gene has CDR1 LGHNA and CDR2 YSLEER.

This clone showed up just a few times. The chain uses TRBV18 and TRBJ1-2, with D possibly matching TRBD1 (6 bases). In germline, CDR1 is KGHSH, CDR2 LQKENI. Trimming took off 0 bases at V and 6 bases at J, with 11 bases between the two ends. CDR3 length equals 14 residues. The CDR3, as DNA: TGTGCCAGCTCACCACCGACAGGAAGCAATGGCTACACCTTC. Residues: CASSPPTGSNGYTF.

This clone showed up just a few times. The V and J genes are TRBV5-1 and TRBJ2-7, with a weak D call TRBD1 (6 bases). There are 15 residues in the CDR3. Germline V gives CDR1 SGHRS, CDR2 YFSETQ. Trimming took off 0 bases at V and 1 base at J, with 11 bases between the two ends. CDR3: CASSLGQGSSYEQYF. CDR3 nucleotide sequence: TGCGCCAGCAGCTTGGGCCAGGGGTCGTCCTACGAGCAGTACTTC.